This T cell receptor (beta chain) was captured in a study of CD8+CD57+ T cells in acquired aplastic anemia. Findings and caveats of the study: Some 28 CD8+ CDR3 sequences occurred in both the patients and the controls.

In patients chosen for sequencing, flow cytometry had shown CD8+CD57+ cell expansion. With regard to this clonotype: Its antigen is unidentified.

Per germline, CDR1 KGHDR and CDR2 SFDVKD. This CDR3 has 12 amino acids. The junction had 5 bases not matched to a gene; V was cut back by 12 bases and J by 4 bases. TCR beta VDJ and CDR3 profiling used genomic DNA as template. TCRdb reprocessed the reads with MiXCR, giving one entry per CDR3 protein. Of around 210,000 distinct CDR3 sequences in the sample, 50% to 70% were seen once. The J gene is TRBJ1-5, the V gene TRBV24-1; 7 bases align to TRBD1. This TCR came from a human donor with aplastic anemia. The sequencing sample was made of sorted CD4+, CD8+, or CD8+CD57+ T cells (not recorded which) from PBMCs. The CDR3 is CACTQGNQPQHF. The CDR3 DNA follows: TGTGCCTGCACACAGGGGAATCAGCCCCAGCATTTT.